The 16 T cell receptor beta chains reported below all come from one sample, sequenced in a study of cytomegalovirus exposure and HLA in healthy donors. The PCR used 60 Vbeta and 13 Jbeta primers. Assay used: immunoSEQ multiplex PCR; TCRdb lists only in-frame clones, some missing. The repertoire has roughly 60,000 clones, 60% to 85% of them found once; the top ten carry more than 3%. Input material: PBMCs. The receptors derive from a woman between 35 and 50 years old in good health and CMV-seropositive.

The rearrangement joins TRBV4-1 to TRBJ1-2; D possibly corresponds to TRBD1 (5 bases). Germline CDR1 and CDR2: MGHRA and YSYEKL. The CDR3 spans 19 residues. V was pared by 0 bases and J by 0 bases, with 20 bases between. CDR3 coding DNA: TGCGCCAGCAGCCAAGATGGGGCGGCTTTTCTGCGGTCTAACTATGGCTACACCTTC. Translated: CASSQDGAAFLRSNYGYTF.

The gene calls are TRBV4-1 and TRBJ1-4; maybe TRBD1 (5 bases). The CDR3 loop spans 17 amino acids. The ends were cut back, 4 bases at V and 2 bases at J, with 17 bases in the middle. In germline, CDR1 is MGHRA, CDR2 YSYEKL. CDR3 sequence reads: CASSPRSFRVTNEKLFF. CDR3 coding DNA: TGCGCCAGCAGCCCAAGATCTTTCAGGGTCACTAATGAAAAACTGTTTTTT.

The chain is built from TRBV5-1 and TRBJ1-1; no firm D call. V lost 1 base and J lost 7, with 14 bases in between. Germline values: CDR1 SGHRS, CDR2 YFSETQ. This CDR3 has 14 amino acids. In nucleotides, the CDR3 is TGCGCCAGCAGCTTGACGTCAGGTTTTGGTGAAGCTTTCTTT. Its protein product is CASSLTSGFGEAFF.

The genes are TRBV4-3 and TRBJ1-2; D is possibly TRBD1 (6 bases). The length of the CDR3 is 15 residues. Germline V lookup: CDR1 LGHNA, CDR2 YSLEER. Deletions cut 4 bases from V and 10 bases from J, with 22 bases between. This CDR3 reads CASSLGGLDRGDYTF. In nucleotides, the CDR3 is TGCGCCAGCAGCCTCGGCGGCCTGGACAGAGGAGACTACACCTTC.

To note about this clone: At one end, the junction sequence differs from germline, possibly due to a read error. This chain connects TRBV7-7 to TRBJ2-2; 7 bases are shared with TRBD1. This CDR3 spans 15 amino acids. Germline CDR1 and CDR2: SSHAT and FNYEAQ (reference sequence). The CDR3: CASSLDRSRTGELFF. CDR3 sequence (DNA): TGTGCTAGCAGCCTGGACAGGTCGCGCACCGGGGAGCTGTTTTTT.

The V gene is TRBV7-2, the J gene TRBJ1-2, with D possibly being TRBD1 (5 bases). The CDR3 is 16 amino acids. Germline CDR1 is SGHTA and CDR2 is FQGNSA. The germline V and J ends were trimmed by 5 bases and 9 bases, with 25 bases remaining between them. CDR3 amino acids: CASSQRGYKVLKSYTF. CDR3 coding DNA: TGTGCCAGCAGCCAGCGGGGCTACAAGGTCCTCAAGAGCTACACCTTC.

The chain uses TRBV15 and TRBJ1-3, with 10 bases identical to TRBD1. Germline CDR1 and CDR2: LNHNV and YYDKDF (reference sequence). This CDR3 comprises 16 residues. V was pared by 4 bases and J by 2 bases, with 5 bases of the junction left unmatched. The CDR3 protein is CATSTTDRGPGNTIYF. The CDR3 DNA follows: TGTGCCACCAGCACTACCGACAGGGGGCCTGGAAACACCATATATTTT.

The rearrangement links TRBV9 to TRBJ2-5; tentative D call: TRBD2 (5 bases). From germline, CDR1 is SGDLS and CDR2 YYNGEE. The CDR3 sequence is 15 residues long. V gave up 0 bases and J gave up 2 bases, with 11 bases separating them. The CDR3 DNA follows: TGTGCCAGCAGCGTAGATCCGGGGATTCAAGAGACCCAGTACTTC. Encoded protein: CASSVDPGIQETQYF.

V and J are TRBV7-9 and TRBJ2-5; TRBD2 aligns across 11 bases. Trimming at V came to 5 bases and at J to 2 bases, leaving 4 bases not matched to a gene. Germline V gene data show CDR1 as SEHNR and CDR2 as FQNEAQ (reference sequence). CDR3 length: 15 amino acids. In DNA, the CDR3 is TGTGCCAGCAGCGAAGGGACTAGCGGACAAGAGACCCAGTACTTC. This codes for CASSEGTSGQETQYF.

The genes are TRBV7-6 and TRBJ2-7, with 8 bases that match TRBD1. V lost 5 bases and J lost 7; bases outside the gene matches: 7. This CDR3 comprises 13 residues. Germline V gene sequence: CDR1 SGHVS, CDR2 FNYEAQ. The CDR3 region has the DNA TGTGCCAGCAGCATCGGACAGGGTGGGGAGCAGTACTTC. The encoded protein is CASSIGQGGEQYF.

This clone has a handful of counts. The CDR3 DNA reads TGTGCCAGCAGAGCTGGGACAGTCGGGGCTTTCTTT. Protein product: CASRAGTVGAFF. The rearrangement links TRBV6-5 to TRBJ1-1; 7 bases line up with TRBD1. The trim removed 6 bases at V and 11 bases at J, leaving 9 bases unmatched. CDR3 length: 12 residues. CDR1 is MNHEY and CDR2 is SVGAGI in the germline V gene.

The V and J genes are TRBV6-1 and TRBJ1-1; no firm D call. This CDR3 is built from 13 residues. The germline CDR1 and CDR2 sequences are MNHNS and SASEGT. With 6 bases removed from V and 10 bases from J, the gap between germline ends came to 18 bases. CDR3 in amino acids: CASRNPVSGIAFF. CDR3 coding DNA: TGTGCCAGCAGGAATCCTGTGTCAGGAATAGCTTTCTTT.

The J gene is TRBJ2-5, the V gene TRBV5-3; 8 positions match TRBD2. TRBV5-3 is classed as an ORF, of uncertain function. Germline trimming cut 3 bases from V and 4 bases from J; bases unmatched to any gene: 8. The CDR3 contains 15 residues. This CDR3 reads CARSYRGGPRETQYF. The CDR3 region has the DNA TGTGCCAGAAGCTATCGGGGGGGACCAAGAGAGACCCAGTACTTC.

CDR3 sequence (DNA): TGTGCCAGTGGAGTGGGGGCAACCTATAATTCACCCCTCCACTTT. Protein: CASGVGATYNSPLHF. The chain uses TRBV2 and TRBJ1-6, with D possibly matching TRBD1 (6 bases). V was cut by 9 bases and J by 2 bases, with 14 bases left in between. Germline CDR1 is SNHLY and CDR2 is FYNNEI. The CDR3 has 15 amino acids. Full variable domain (rest looked up from reference TRBV2 and TRBJ1-6): EPEVTQTPSHQVTQMGQEVILRCVPISNHLYFYWYRQILGQKVEFLVSFYNNEISEKSEIFDDQFSVERPDGSNFTLKIRSTKLEDSAMYFCASGVGATYNSPLHFGNGTRLTVT.

The chain is built from TRBV18 and TRBJ1-1; 11 nucleotides align to TRBD1. This CDR3 is 17 amino acids long. Looked up from germline, CDR1 is KGHSH and CDR2 is LQKENI. With V trimmed by 3 bases and J by 4 bases, 10 bases remained unmatched. In nucleotides, the CDR3 is TGTGCCAGCTCACCGAGGGAGGACAGGGGGCTGGGCACTGAAGCTTTCTTT. Residues: CASSPREDRGLGTEAFF.

V and J are TRBV7-2 and TRBJ2-2; TRBD2 matches 8 bases. The V gene's germline CDR1 is SGHTA and CDR2 FQGNSA. After removal of 2 bases from V and 5 bases from J, the junction contained 7 bases not matched to a gene. The CDR3 runs 16 residues. In DNA form, the CDR3 reads TGTGCCAGCAGCTTATCGGGGGGGGGCCATACCGGGGAGCTGTTTTTT. Its protein is CASSLSGGGHTGELFF.